This TCR beta chain was documented in a study of response to subunit inactivated influenza vaccine. TCRdb itself ran the RT-PCR reads through MiXCR, one entry per CDR3 protein. The table includes about 520,000 distinct CDR3 sequences, 6% to 9% detected once. Trimming cost V 1 base and J 2 bases, with 12 bases left between them. Germline CDR1 reads SGHTA; CDR2 reads FQGNSA. This CDR3 is built from 15 residues. Study results and limitations: With each seasonal influenza vaccination, the authors suggested, few new T cells are recruited.

There are many counts of this clonotype. Its antigen is still unknown. The input for sequencing was PBMCs from blood, taken less than 30 months after vaccination. The clonotype originates from a man between 50 and 75 years old who received an inactivated influenza vaccine. The chain links TRBV7-2 to TRBJ2-7, with D possibly TRBD1 on 5 matching bases. The CDR3: CASSLGDWGAYEQYF. The CDR3 DNA is TGTGCCAGCAGCTTAGGAGATTGGGGCGCCTACGAGCAGTACTTC. Supplemented by reference TRBV7-2 and TRBJ2-7, the full variable domain reads GAGVSQSPSNKVTEKGKDVELRCDPISGHTALYWYRQSLGQGLEFLIYFQGNSAPDKSGLPSDRFSAERTGGSVSTLTIQRTQQEDSAVYLCASSLGDWGAYEQYFGPGTRLTVT.